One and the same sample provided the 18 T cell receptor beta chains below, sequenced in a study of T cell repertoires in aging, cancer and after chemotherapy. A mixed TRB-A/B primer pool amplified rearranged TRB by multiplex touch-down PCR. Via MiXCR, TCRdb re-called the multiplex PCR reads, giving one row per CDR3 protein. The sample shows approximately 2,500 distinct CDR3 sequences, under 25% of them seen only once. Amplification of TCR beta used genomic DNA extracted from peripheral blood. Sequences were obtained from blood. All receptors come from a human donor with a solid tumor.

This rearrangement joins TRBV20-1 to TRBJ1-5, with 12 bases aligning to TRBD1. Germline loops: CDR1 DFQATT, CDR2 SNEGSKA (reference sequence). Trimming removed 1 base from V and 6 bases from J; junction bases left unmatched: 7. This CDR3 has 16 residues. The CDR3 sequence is CSARASGTGGGQPQHF. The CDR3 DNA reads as TGCAGTGCTAGAGCCTCCGGGACAGGGGGCGGTCAGCCCCAGCATTTT.

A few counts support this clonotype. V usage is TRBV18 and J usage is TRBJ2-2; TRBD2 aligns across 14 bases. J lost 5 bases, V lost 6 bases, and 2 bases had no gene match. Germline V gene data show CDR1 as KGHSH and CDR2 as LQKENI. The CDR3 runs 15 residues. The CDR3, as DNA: TGTGCCAGCTCGAGGACTAGCGGGGGGACCGGGGAGCTGTTTTTT. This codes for CASSRTSGGTGELFF.

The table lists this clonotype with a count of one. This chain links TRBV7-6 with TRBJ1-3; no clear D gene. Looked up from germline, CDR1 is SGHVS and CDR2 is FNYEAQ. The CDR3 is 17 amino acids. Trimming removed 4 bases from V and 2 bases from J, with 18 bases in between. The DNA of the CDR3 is TGTGCCAGCAGCTCCAAACGTGGGGTGTTCACTGGAAACACCATATATTTT. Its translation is CASSSKRGVFTGNTIYF.

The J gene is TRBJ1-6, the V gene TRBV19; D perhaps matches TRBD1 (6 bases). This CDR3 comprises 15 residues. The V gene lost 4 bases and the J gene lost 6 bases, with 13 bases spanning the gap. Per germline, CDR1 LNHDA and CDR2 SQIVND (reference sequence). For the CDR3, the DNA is TGTGCCAGTAGTACCTCGGACAGTCCTAATTCACCCCTCCACTTT. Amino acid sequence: CASSTSDSPNSPLHF.

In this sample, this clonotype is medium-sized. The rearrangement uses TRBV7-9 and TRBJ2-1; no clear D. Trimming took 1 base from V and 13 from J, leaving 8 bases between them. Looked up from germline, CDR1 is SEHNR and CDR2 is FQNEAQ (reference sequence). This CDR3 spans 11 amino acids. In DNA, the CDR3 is TGTGCCAGCAGCTTAGTAACAGCCCAGTTCTTC. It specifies CASSLVTAQFF. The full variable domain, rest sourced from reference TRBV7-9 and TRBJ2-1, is DTGVSQNPRHKITKRGQNVTFRCDPISEHNRLYWYRQTLGQGPEFLTYFQNEAQLEKSRLLSDRFSAERPKGSFSTLEIQRTEQGDSAMYLCASSLVTAQFFGPGTRLTVL.

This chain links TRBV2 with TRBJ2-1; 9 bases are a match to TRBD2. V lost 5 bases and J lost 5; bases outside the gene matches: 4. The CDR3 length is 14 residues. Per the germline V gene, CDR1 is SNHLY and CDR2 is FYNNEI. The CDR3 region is CASSRGGGDNEQFF. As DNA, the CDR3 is TGTGCCAGCAGTCGCGGCGGGGGGGACAATGAGCAGTTCTTC.

The CDR3 coding sequence is TGTGCCAGTAATCCAGGGGCCGCACACAATGAGCAGTTCTTC. It codes for CASNPGAAHNEQFF. V and J are TRBV19 and TRBJ2-1, with a possible D match to TRBD1 (6 bases). V was shortened by 7 bases and J by 5 bases, with 15 bases between the two germline ends. Germline lookup yields CDR1 LNHDA and CDR2 SQIVND (reference sequence). The CDR3 has 14 amino acids.

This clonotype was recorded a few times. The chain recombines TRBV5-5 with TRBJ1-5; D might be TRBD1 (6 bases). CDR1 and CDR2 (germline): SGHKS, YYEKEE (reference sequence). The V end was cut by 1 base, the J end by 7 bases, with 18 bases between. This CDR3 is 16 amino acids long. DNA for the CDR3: TGTGCCAGCAGCTTGAGTCCAGCCTCAGGGGAGCAGCCCCAGCATTTT. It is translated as CASSLSPASGEQPQHF.

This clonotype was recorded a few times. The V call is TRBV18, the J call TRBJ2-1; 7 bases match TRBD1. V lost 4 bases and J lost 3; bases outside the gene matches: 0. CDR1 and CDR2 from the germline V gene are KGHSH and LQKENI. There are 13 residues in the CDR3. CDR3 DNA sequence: TGTGCCAGCTCACGGGACAGCTACAATGAGCAGTTCTTC. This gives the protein CASSRDSYNEQFF.

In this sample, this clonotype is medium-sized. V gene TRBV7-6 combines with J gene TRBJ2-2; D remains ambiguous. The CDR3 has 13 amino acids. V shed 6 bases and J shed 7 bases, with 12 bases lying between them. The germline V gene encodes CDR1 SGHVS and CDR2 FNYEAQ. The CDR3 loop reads CASSYPGGGELFF. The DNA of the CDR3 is TGTGCCAGCAGTTATCCGGGCGGCGGGGAGCTGTTTTTT.

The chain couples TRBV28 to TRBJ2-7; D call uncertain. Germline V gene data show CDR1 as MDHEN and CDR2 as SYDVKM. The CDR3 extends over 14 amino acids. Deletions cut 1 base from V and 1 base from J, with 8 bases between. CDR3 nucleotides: TGTGCCAGCAGTTTATCGGCAGAGTCCTACGAGCAGTACTTC. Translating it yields CASSLSAESYEQYF.

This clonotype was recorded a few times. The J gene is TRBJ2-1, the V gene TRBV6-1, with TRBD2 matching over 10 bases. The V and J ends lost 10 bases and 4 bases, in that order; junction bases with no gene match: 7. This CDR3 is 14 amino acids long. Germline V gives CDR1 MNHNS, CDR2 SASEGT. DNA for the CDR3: TGTGCCACCTATAGCGGGGGGCTTTACAATGAGCAGTTCTTC. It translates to CATYSGGLYNEQFF.

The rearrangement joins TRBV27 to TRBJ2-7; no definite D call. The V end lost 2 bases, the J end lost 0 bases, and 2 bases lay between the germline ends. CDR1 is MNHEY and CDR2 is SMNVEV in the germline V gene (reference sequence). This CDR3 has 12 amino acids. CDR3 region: CASSLLSYEQYF. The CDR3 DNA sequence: TGTGCCAGCAGTTTACTCTCCTACGAGCAGTACTTC.

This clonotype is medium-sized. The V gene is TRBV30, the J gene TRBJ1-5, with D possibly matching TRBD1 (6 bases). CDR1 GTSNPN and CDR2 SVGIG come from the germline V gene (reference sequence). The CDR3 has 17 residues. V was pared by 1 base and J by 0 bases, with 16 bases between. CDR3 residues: CAWSADQGYYSNQPQHF. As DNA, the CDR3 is TGTGCCTGGAGTGCCGATCAGGGGTATTATAGCAATCAGCCCCAGCATTTT.

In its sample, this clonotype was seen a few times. The CDR3 nucleotides are TGTGCCAGCGGCCGGGGGTTGAATGAAAAACTGTTTTTT. Amino acids: CASGRGLNEKLFF. This chain joins TRBV6-5 and TRBJ1-4, with TRBD1 as a possible D gene (5 bases). The V and J ends lost 8 bases and 5 bases respectively, with 12 bases between them. Per germline, CDR1 MNHEY and CDR2 SVGAGI. The CDR3 has 13 residues.

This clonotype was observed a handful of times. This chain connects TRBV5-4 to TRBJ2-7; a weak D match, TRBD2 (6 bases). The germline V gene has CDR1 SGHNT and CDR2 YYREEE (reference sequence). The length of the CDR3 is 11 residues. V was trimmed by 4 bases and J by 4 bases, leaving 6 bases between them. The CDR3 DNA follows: TGTGCCAGCAGCCGGGAGTACGAGCAGTACTTC. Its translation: CASSREYEQYF.

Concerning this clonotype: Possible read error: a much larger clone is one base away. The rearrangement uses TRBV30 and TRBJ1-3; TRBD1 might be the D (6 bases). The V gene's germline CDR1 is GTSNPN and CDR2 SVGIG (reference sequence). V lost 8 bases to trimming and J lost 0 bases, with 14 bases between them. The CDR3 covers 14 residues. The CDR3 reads CAGLQGLSGNTIYF. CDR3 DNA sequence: TGTGCCGGATTACAGGGCCTCTCTGGAAACACCATATATTTT.

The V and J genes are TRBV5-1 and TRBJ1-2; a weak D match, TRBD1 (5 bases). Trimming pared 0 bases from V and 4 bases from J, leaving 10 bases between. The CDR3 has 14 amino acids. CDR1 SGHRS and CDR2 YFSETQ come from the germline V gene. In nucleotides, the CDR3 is TGCGCCAGCAGCTTGGCGGGGGACCTCTATGGCTACACCTTC. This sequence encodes CASSLAGDLYGYTF.